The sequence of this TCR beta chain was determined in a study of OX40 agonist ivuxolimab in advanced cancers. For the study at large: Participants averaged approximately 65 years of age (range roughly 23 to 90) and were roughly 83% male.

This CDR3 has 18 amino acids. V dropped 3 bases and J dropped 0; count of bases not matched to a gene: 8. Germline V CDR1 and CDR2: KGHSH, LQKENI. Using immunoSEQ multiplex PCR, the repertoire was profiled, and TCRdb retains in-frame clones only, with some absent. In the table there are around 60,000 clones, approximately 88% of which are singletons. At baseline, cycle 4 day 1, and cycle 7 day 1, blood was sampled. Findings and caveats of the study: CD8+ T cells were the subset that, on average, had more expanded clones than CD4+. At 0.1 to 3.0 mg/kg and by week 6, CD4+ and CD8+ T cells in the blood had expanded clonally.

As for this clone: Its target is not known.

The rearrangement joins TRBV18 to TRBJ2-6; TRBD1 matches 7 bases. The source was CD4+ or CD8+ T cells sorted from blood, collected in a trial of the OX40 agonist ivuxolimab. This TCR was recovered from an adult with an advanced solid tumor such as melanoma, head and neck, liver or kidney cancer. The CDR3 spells CASSPMTGFSSGANVLTF. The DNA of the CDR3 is TGTGCCAGCTCACCCATGACAGGGTTCAGCTCTGGGGCCAACGTCCTGACTTTC.